These T cell receptor beta chains were read from a single sample in a study of T-cell reconstitution after alpha-beta-depleted transplantation in children. Each CDR3 protein is one row after TCRdb ran MiXCR on the PCR reads. The sample lists almost 250,000 distinct CDR3 sequences, about 25% occurring once. The sequenced sample was PBMCs, obtained before TCRalphabeta/CD19-depleted stem cell transplant. All receptors derive from a girl aged 2-10 years with Fanconi anemia, due to receive a stem cell transplant. Each CDR3 is given with its conserved first and last residue. A D gene is named only where the DNA matches it firmly. The listing skips clone size in some rows; elsewhere it reads once, few, many or a size class.

D gene	V gene	clone size	J gene	CDR3 protein	CDR3 DNA
.	TRBV21-1	few	TRBJ2-5	CASSKGWWGPRTQYF	TGTGCCAGCAGCAAAGGTTGGTGGGGCCCGCGGACCCAGTACTTC
.	TRBV6-6	once	TRBJ2-7	CASGGPYEQYF	TGTGCCAGCGGAGGGCCCTACGAGCAGTACTTC
.	TRBV20-1	few	TRBJ2-7	CSAPTWQAVEQYF	TGCAGTGCTCCGACCTGGCAGGCTGTCGAGCAGTACTTC
TRBD1	TRBV9	many	TRBJ2-7	CASSVGTGAAYEQYF	TGTGCCAGCAGCGTCGGGACAGGGGCGGCCTACGAGCAGTACTTC
TRBD2	TRBV6-1	many	TRBJ2-3	CASNLAGGRVDTQYF	TGTGCCAGCAACCTAGCGGGGGGGCGTGTAGATACGCAGTATTTT
TRBD1	TRBV12-5	.	TRBJ2-7	CASGPTLRGRDEQYF	TGTGCTAGTGGTCCTACACTCAGGGGGCGAGACGAGCAGTACTTC
.	TRBV29-1	many	TRBJ2-7	CSVGHPGAYEQYF	TGCAGCGTTGGTCATCCAGGGGCCTACGAGCAGTACTTC
TRBD2	TRBV7-9	few	TRBJ2-1	CASSFGGGRNEQFF	TGTGCCAGCAGCTTCGGGGGAGGGCGGAATGAGCAGTTCTTC
TRBD2	TRBV2	.	TRBJ2-7	CASTAREGQDYEQYF	TGTGCCAGCACCGCGCGGGAGGGCCAGGACTACGAGCAGTACTTC
TRBD1	TRBV10-3	many	TRBJ2-2	CAISGTGGSGELFF	TGTGCCATCAGTGGGACAGGGGGCAGCGGGGAGCTGTTTTTT
.	TRBV7-2	once	TRBJ1-2	CTSSLAGGSDYGYTF	TGTACCAGCAGCTTAGCGGGGGGCTCGGACTATGGCTACACCTTC
.	TRBV29-1	many	TRBJ2-7	CSVEEGASPEQYF	TGCAGCGTTGAGGAGGGGGCGAGCCCCGAGCAGTACTTC
TRBD1	TRBV29-1	many	TRBJ2-7	CSAGWTGEGYEQYF	TGCAGCGCCGGGTGGACAGGGGAGGGATACGAGCAGTACTTC
.	TRBV20-1	.	TRBJ1-2	CSAREGWTVSNYGYTF	TGCAGTGCTAGAGAAGGTTGGACAGTATCTAACTATGGCTACACCTTC
TRBD2	TRBV20-1	few	TRBJ2-1	CSARGREEAYNEQFF	TGCAGTGCTAGGGGGCGGGAGGAGGCCTACAATGAGCAGTTCTTC
TRBD1	TRBV12-3/TRBV12-4	.	TRBJ2-7	CASRPTGPSYEQYF	TGTGCCAGCAGACCGACAGGGCCCTCCTACGAGCAGTACTTC
TRBD2	TRBV5-1	.	TRBJ2-3	CASSPTSGYRDTQYF	TGCGCCAGCAGCCCAACTAGCGGTTACAGAGATACGCAGTATTTT
.	TRBV15	many	TRBJ2-7	CATSKTTGEEEQYF	TGTGCCACCAGCAAAACCACAGGGGAGGAAGAGCAGTACTTC
.	TRBV12-3/TRBV12-4	.	TRBJ1-2	CASRYDGLYGYTF	TGTGCCAGCAGGTACGACGGCCTCTATGGCTACACCTTC
TRBD2	TRBV20-1	.	TRBJ2-3	CSAVGLDPSQYF	TGCAGTGCTGTTGGACTAGATCCGTCGCAGTATTTT